This T cell receptor (beta chain) was obtained from a study of shared clonotypes between healthy human individuals. V dropped 2 bases and J dropped 2 bases, with 10 bases sitting between them. This CDR3 comprises 15 residues. Germline CDR1 reads LNHDA; CDR2 reads SQIVND (reference sequence). Produced via immunoSEQ multiplex PCR; TCRdb's table is partial and in-frame only. The data show about 190,000 clones, about 66% seen once. This chain links TRBV19 with TRBJ2-1; the D gene could be TRBD1 or TRBD2 (5 bases each). The sequencing sample was made of memory CD4+ T cells sorted from blood. This sample's subset: CD45RA-negative fraction. The sequence came from a man aged 25-45 years in good health. CDR3 sequence (DNA): TGTGCCAGTAGTATACAGGGACCCACCTACAATGAGCAGTTCTTC. It translates to CASSIQGPTYNEQFF. The variable domain in full, completed from reference TRBV19 and TRBJ2-1, reads DGGITQSPKYLFRKEGQNVTLSCEQNLNHDAMYWYRQDPGQGLRLIYYSQIVNDFQKGDIAEGYSVSREKKESFPLTVTSAQKNPTAFYLCASSIQGPTYNEQFFGPGTRLTVL.